The subject of this entry is one TCR beta chain. Its specificity is unknown. Unique molecular identifiers were added to individual cDNA molecules. MiXCR was run by TCRdb on the 5' RACE reads, yielding one entry per CDR3 protein. The data show about 49,000 distinct CDR3 sequences, roughly an eighth seen once. These data are taken from a study of early T cells in non-severe SARS-CoV-2 infection. Overall study context: Sequenced bulk RNA came from whole blood that was unsorted, and chains were unpaired.

This CDR3 has 15 amino acids. Trimming left V 5 bases short and J 0 bases short, with 10 bases between. CDR1 is SGHAT and CDR2 is FQNNGV in the germline V gene. Study-wide findings and caveats: Comparison of clonotypes with VDJdb favored anti-spike CD8 responses while missing private and CD4 specificities.

The rearrangement links TRBV11-2 to TRBJ2-2; possible D gene TRBD2, 5 bases. This receptor was identified in an adult who was a healthcare worker with PCR-confirmed SARS-CoV-2 infection or an uninfected control (not recorded which). The material was whole blood, obtained at baseline. The CDR3 is CASSRSGSNTGELFF. The CDR3 DNA sequence: TGTGCCAGCAGCCGAAGCGGATCGAACACCGGGGAGCTGTTTTTT.